The 25 T cell receptor beta chains presented below share a single source sample, sequenced in a study of T cell clonotyping in hematopoietic cell transplantation. TCRdb keeps only in-frame clones here, not all; method: immunoSEQ multiplex PCR. The sample holds 8,000 or so clones, more than 90% seen once. The material sequenced was PBMCs, taken 30 days after allogeneic stem cell transplant. Receptor source: a male patient aged 40-50 years who had an allogeneic stem cell transplant from a related donor, so the T cells may come from the graft donor. Some clones in this sample may be carry-over from other donors' samples.

This chain joins TRBV4-1 and TRBJ2-3, with 13 bases aligning to TRBD2. Germline trimming cut 3 bases from V and 0 bases from J; bases unmatched to any gene: 9. Germline V CDR1 and CDR2: MGHRA, YSYEKL. This CDR3 has 19 amino acids. The CDR3 loop reads CASSQPGGLAGPSTDTQYF. In DNA form, the CDR3 reads TGCGCCAGCAGCCAGCCGGGGGGACTAGCGGGGCCTAGCACAGATACGCAGTATTTT.

This rearrangement joins TRBV11-3 to TRBJ2-7, with D unclear. Trimming took 5 bases from V and 0 from J, leaving 11 bases between them. This CDR3 contains 14 residues. Germline CDR1 and CDR2: SGHNT and YENEEA. CDR3 DNA: TGTGCCAGCAGCACCGACGACTTCTCCTACGAGCAGTACTTC. It is translated as CASSTDDFSYEQYF.

V and J are TRBV6-5 and TRBJ1-2; D uncertain. Germline-derived CDR1 and CDR2 are MNHEY and SVGAGI. CDR3 length: 14 residues. The V end lost 2 bases, the J end lost 5 bases, and 12 bases lay between the germline ends. The CDR3 spells CASSYRPIVYGYTF. The CDR3 region has the DNA TGTGCCAGCAGTTACCGGCCCATCGTTTATGGCTACACCTTC.

This clone was observed once. This chain links TRBV27 with TRBJ2-1; D gene uncertain. Germline V gene sequence: CDR1 MNHEY, CDR2 SMNVEV (reference sequence). V was clipped by 7 bases and J by 9 bases, with 7 bases between them. This CDR3 is 10 amino acids long. The CDR3 nucleotides read TGTGCCAGCAACTCCCCTGAGCAGTTCTTC. This sequence encodes CASNSPEQFF.

The chain uses TRBV28 and TRBJ2-1; a possible D gene is TRBD2 (7 bases). Germline CDR1 MDHEN, CDR2 SYDVKM. Trimming left V 5 bases short and J 6 bases short, with 20 bases between. The CDR3 is 16 residues long. This chain's CDR3 is CASSPPIGGRINEQFF. CDR3 coding DNA: TGTGCCAGCAGTCCTCCGATCGGGGGGCGCATCAATGAGCAGTTCTTC.

The chain links TRBV11-2 to TRBJ1-2; tentative D call: TRBD1 (6 bases). The CDR3 is 13 residues long. Trimming took off 5 bases at V and 4 bases at J, with 11 bases between the two ends. The V gene's germline CDR1 is SGHAT and CDR2 FQNNGV. In DNA form, the CDR3 reads TGTGCCAGCAGCGTTATACAGGGCTATGGCTACACCTTC. Amino acids: CASSVIQGYGYTF.

The chain is built from TRBV29-1 and TRBJ2-1; tentative D call: TRBD2 (5 bases). V gave up 7 bases and J gave up 6 bases, with 19 bases separating them. In germline, CDR1 is SQVTM, CDR2 ANQGSEA. This CDR3 is 14 amino acids long. This CDR3 is CSASRGLAPNEQFF. The DNA of the CDR3 is TGCAGCGCCTCCCGTGGGCTAGCTCCCAATGAGCAGTTCTTC.

This clone was detected a few times. This chain links TRBV14 with TRBJ1-1; D is ambiguous. CDR3 length: 17 residues. Deletions cut 3 bases from V and 0 bases from J, with 17 bases between. CDR1 and CDR2 from the germline V gene are SGHDN and FVKESK. CDR3 coding DNA: TGTGCCAGCAGCCACCTAGGCCTCGGACCCGTGAACACTGAAGCTTTCTTT. This sequence encodes CASSHLGLGPVNTEAFF.

The gene calls are TRBV7-3 and TRBJ2-2; no definite D call. CDR1 SGHTA and CDR2 FQGTGA come from the germline V gene. This CDR3 region has 13 residues. Deletions cut 5 bases from V and 8 bases from J, with 12 bases between. Here the CDR3 reads CASSLKRVGELFF. CDR3 bases: TGTGCCAGCAGCCTCAAAAGGGTGGGGGAGCTGTTTTTT.

The V gene is TRBV4-2, the J gene TRBJ1-6, with D hard to call. The CDR3 runs to 17 residues. Germline CDR1 is LGHNA and CDR2 is YNFKEQ. V lost 0 bases and J lost 0, with 9 bases in between. The CDR3 protein is CASSQDDQSSYNSPLHF. CDR3 nucleotides: TGTGCCAGCAGCCAAGATGACCAGAGCTCCTATAATTCACCCCTCCACTTT.

V usage is TRBV5-1 and J usage is TRBJ1-5, with TRBD1 matching over 9 bases. Losses at the gene ends were 0 bases for V and 6 bases for J; bases not matched to a gene: 1. Germline V gene sequence: CDR1 SGHRS, CDR2 YFSETQ. The length of the CDR3 is 14 residues. In DNA form, the CDR3 reads TGCGCCAGCAGCTTGGAGACAGGGGGTCAGCCCCAGCATTTT. This encodes CASSLETGGQPQHF.

V is TRBV4-1 and J is TRBJ2-1; 9 bases map to TRBD1. V dropped 6 bases and J dropped 9; count of bases not matched to a gene: 6. Per germline, CDR1 MGHRA and CDR2 YSYEKL. This CDR3 has 13 amino acids. CDR3 coding DNA: TGCGCCAGCAGACCTACAGGGGGCCGTGAGCAGTTCTTC. Translated: CASRPTGGREQFF.

This chain links TRBV28 with TRBJ2-7; D gene unclear. CDR1 is MDHEN, CDR2 SYDVKM, per germline. Trimming shortened V by 2 bases and J by 0 bases, and 5 bases separated the two germline ends. This CDR3 has 13 residues. CDR3 in DNA: TGTGCCAGCAGTTTAGCGCTCTCCTACGAGCAGTACTTC. Translating it yields CASSLALSYEQYF.

The chain employs TRBV7-2 and TRBJ1-1; a possible D gene is TRBD1 (5 bases). Trimming took off 5 bases at V and 7 bases at J, with 29 bases between the two ends. The CDR3 runs 18 residues. In germline, CDR1 is SGHTA, CDR2 FQGNSA. Here the CDR3 reads CASSLRGPEPGRYSEAFF. CDR3 nucleotides: TGTGCCAGCAGCCTAAGAGGTCCTGAGCCAGGGCGTTATAGTGAAGCTTTCTTT.

The chain recombines TRBV5-1 with TRBJ1-2; a weak D match, TRBD1 (5 bases). There are 15 residues in the CDR3. Per germline, CDR1 SGHRS and CDR2 YFSETQ. Trimming removed 6 bases from V and 5 bases from J, with 20 bases in between. The CDR3 spells CASKPATRGKYGYTF. CDR3 in DNA: TGCGCCAGCAAACCGGCCACTAGGGGAAAGTATGGCTACACCTTC.

The CDR3 DNA is TGTGCCAGCAGCCCCGTTGGGCTTGGCTATGGCTACACCTTC. Protein product: CASSPVGLGYGYTF. The chain employs TRBV2 and TRBJ1-2; D unclear. The CDR3 length is 14 residues. Looked up from germline, CDR1 is SNHLY and CDR2 is FYNNEI. V lost 6 bases to trimming and J lost 4 bases, with 15 bases between them.

J is TRBJ1-2 and V is TRBV7-6; weak D call: TRBD1 (5 bases). Trimming removed 2 bases from V and 7 bases from J, with 14 bases in between. The CDR3 runs 14 residues. CDR1 and CDR2 (germline): SGHVS, FNYEAQ. The CDR3 protein is CASSLMTGTSGYTF. CDR3 nucleotide sequence: TGTGCCAGCAGCTTAATGACCGGGACCTCTGGCTACACCTTC.

This rearrangement joins TRBV11-2 to TRBJ1-2, with 8 bases identical to TRBD1. This CDR3 comprises 19 residues. The V gene's germline CDR1 is SGHAT and CDR2 FQNNGV. Trimming took 4 bases from V and 4 from J; bases not matched to a gene: 20. The CDR3 region is CASSSVRWRQGRISYGYTF. Here the CDR3 DNA reads TGTGCCAGCAGCTCTGTACGCTGGAGACAGGGGCGAATCAGCTATGGCTACACCTTC. The full variable domain, its missing parts supplied by reference TRBV11-2 and TRBJ1-2, is EAGVAQSPRYKIIEKRQSVAFWCNPISGHATLYWYQQILGQGPKLLIQFQNNGVVDDSQLPKDRFSAERLKGVDSTLKIQPAKLEDSAVYLCASSSVRWRQGRISYGYTFGSGTRLTVV.

The CDR3 nucleotides read TGTGCCTGGAGTATCTGGGAGTCTGGAAACACCATATATTTT. Translating gives CAWSIWESGNTIYF. The V and J genes are TRBV30 and TRBJ1-3; D remains unclear. The CDR3 covers 14 residues. V was shortened by 2 bases and J by 1 base, with 9 bases between the two germline ends. CDR1 GTSNPN and CDR2 SVGIG come from the germline V gene (reference sequence).

Regarding this clone: The DNA is omitted, as the CDR3 cannot be located on it reliably, and the CDR3 follows TCRdb's listing. The chain recombines TRBV6-5 with TRBJ1-2; the D call in the table, TRBD1, was not verified against the DNA. The length of the CDR3 is 15 amino acids, counting both ends. Germline values: CDR1 MNHEY, CDR2 SVGAGI. The CDR3 reads CASSSSVGQYFGYTF.

V is TRBV7-9 and J is TRBJ1-1; D ambiguous. The V end lost 1 base, the J end lost 2 bases, and 11 bases lay between the germline ends. In germline, CDR1 is SEHNR, CDR2 FQNEAQ (reference sequence). The CDR3 consists of 15 residues. The CDR3 protein is CASSLVPAVNTEAFF. CDR3 nucleotides: TGTGCCAGCAGCTTAGTCCCTGCGGTTAACACTGAAGCTTTCTTT.

The V and J genes are TRBV28 and TRBJ1-2; 8 nucleotides match TRBD1. The ends lost 6 bases at V and 7 bases at J; junction bases unmatched: 10. The CDR3 contains 14 residues. Germline-derived CDR1 and CDR2 are MDHEN and SYDVKM. Here the CDR3 DNA reads TGTGCCAGCAGACATGACAGGGGTGAGGCTGGCTACACCTTC. Residues: CASRHDRGEAGYTF.

The rearrangement uses TRBV5-6 and TRBJ1-1, with TRBD1 identical over 8 bases. The CDR3 runs 14 residues. Germline CDR1 reads SGHDT; CDR2 reads YYEEEE. The J segment lost 2 bases and the V segment lost 4 bases, leaving 4 bases of the junction unmatched. The CDR3 protein is CASSRQGINTEAFF. CDR3 nucleotide sequence: TGTGCCAGCAGCAGACAGGGGATTAACACTGAAGCTTTCTTT.

The chain joins TRBV7-9 to TRBJ2-7; 7 bases match TRBD1. V shed 5 bases and J 3 bases; nucleotides not matched to a gene: 7. CDR1 and CDR2 from the germline V gene are SEHNR and FQNEAQ (reference sequence). The CDR3 has 14 amino acids. The CDR3 DNA reads TGTGCCAGCAGCGGACCAGGACAGGTCTACGAGCAGTACTTC. This sequence encodes CASSGPGQVYEQYF.

The chain links TRBV6-5 to TRBJ1-2, with a possible D match to TRBD1 (5 bases). Trimming took off 6 bases at V and 8 bases at J, with 16 bases between the two ends. Germline CDR1 and CDR2: MNHEY and SVGAGI. This CDR3 has 13 residues. CDR3 DNA: TGTGCCAGCAGAACTCCGGGGGTTCGAGGCTACACCTTC. Translating gives CASRTPGVRGYTF.